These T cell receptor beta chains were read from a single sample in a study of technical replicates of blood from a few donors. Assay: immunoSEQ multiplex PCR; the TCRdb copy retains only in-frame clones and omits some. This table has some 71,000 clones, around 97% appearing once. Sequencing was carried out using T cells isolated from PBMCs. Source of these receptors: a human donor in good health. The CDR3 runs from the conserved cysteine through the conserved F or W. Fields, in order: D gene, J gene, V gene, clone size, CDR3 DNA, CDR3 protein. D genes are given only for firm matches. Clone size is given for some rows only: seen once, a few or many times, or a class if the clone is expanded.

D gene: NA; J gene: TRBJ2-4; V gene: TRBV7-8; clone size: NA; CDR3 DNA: TGTGCCAGCAGCTTAGGGGCGGGGGCGTCCAAAAACATTCAGTACTTC; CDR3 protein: CASSLGAGASKNIQYF
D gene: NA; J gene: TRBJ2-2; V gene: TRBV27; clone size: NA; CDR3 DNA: TGTGCCAGCAGGCGAACCGGGGAGCTGTTTTTT; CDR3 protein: CASRRTGELFF
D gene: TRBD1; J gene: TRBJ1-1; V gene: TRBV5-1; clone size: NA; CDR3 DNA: TGCGCCAGCAGCCCGGGACAGGGTAGCACTGAAGCTTTCTTT; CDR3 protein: CASSPGQGSTEAFF
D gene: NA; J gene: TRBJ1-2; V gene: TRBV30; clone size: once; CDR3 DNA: TGTGCCTGGAGTGCCCAGAATGGCTACACCTTC; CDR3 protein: CAWSAQNGYTF
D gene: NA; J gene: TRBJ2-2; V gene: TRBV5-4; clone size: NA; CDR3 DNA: TGTGCCAGCAGCTTGGTCGGGAGTAGGGCCGGGGAGCTGTTTTTT; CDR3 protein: CASSLVGSRAGELFF
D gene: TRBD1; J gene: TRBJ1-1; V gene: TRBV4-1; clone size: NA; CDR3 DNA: TGCGCCAGCAGCCAGACGGACAGGGAAGCTTTCTTT; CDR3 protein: CASSQTDREAFF
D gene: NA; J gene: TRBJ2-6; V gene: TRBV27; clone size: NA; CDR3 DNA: TGTGCCACCAGACCCCTTATATTTAGACAGCACTCTGGGGCCAACGTCCTGACTTTC; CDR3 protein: CATRPLIFRQHSGANVLTF
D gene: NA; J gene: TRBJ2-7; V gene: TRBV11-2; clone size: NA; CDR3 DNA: TGTGCCAGCAGCTTAGATACCGGGAGTTACGAGCAGTACTTC; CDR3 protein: CASSLDTGSYEQYF
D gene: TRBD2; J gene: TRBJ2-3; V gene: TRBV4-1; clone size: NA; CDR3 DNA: TGCGCCAGCAGCCCAAGTCGGGGAGGGACAGATACGCAGTATTTT; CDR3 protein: CASSPSRGGTDTQYF
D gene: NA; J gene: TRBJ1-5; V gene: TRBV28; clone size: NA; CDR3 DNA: TGTGCCAGCAGTTTAGGGCTTCAGCCCCAGCATTTT; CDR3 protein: CASSLGLQPQHF
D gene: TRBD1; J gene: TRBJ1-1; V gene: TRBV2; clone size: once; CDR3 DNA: TGTGCCAGCAGAACAGGGGGGGGCAACACTGAAGCTTTCTTT; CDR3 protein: CASRTGGGNTEAFF
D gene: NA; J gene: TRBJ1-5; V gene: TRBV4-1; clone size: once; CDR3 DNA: TGCGCCAGCAGCCAAGGGACAAATAGCAATCAGCCCCAGCATTTT; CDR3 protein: CASSQGTNSNQPQHF
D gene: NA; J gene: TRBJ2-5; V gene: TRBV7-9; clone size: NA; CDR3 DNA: TGTGCCAGCAGCGAGAAAGAGACCCAGTACTTC; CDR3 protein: CASSEKETQYF
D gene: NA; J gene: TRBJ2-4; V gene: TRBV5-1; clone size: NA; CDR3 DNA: TGCGCCAGCAGCTTCGGACAGTCCTGGGCCAAAAACATTCAGTACTTC; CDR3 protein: CASSFGQSWAKNIQYF
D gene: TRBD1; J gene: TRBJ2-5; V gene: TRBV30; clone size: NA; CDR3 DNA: TGTGCCTGGAACAGGGGGCGACGAGAGACCCAGTACTTC; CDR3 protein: CAWNRGRRETQYF
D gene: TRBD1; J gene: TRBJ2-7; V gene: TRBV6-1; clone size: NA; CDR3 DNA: TGTGCCAGTATTGGGACAGGGGGCATCGTCTACGAGCAGTACTTC; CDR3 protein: CASIGTGGIVYEQYF
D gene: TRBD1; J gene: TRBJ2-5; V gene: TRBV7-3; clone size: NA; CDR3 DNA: TGTGCCAGCAGCCCTAACAGGGGGGCTAGTCAAGAGTCCCAGTACTTC; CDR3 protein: CASSPNRGASQESQYF
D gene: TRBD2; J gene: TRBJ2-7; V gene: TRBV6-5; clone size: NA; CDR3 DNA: TGTGCCAGCAGGCCTCATAGCGGGAGGGCCTACGAGCAGTACTTC; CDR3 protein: CASRPHSGRAYEQYF
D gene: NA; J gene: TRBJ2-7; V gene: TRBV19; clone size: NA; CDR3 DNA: TGTGCCAGTAGTATTGCCCTCTCGAGGGAGCAGTACTTC; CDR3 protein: CASSIALSREQYF
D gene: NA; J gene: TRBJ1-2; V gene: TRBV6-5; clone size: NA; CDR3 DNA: TGTGCCAGCAGTTACGTCGCTAACTATGGCTACACCTTC; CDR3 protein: CASSYVANYGYTF
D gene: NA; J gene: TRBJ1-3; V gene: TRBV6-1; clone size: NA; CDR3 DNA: TGTGCCAGCAGTGCGACACAGGCCCACTCTGGAAACACCATATATTTT; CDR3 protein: CASSATQAHSGNTIYF
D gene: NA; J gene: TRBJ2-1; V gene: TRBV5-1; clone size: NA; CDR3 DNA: TGCGCCAGCAGCTTTCTAATACCGGACGGGGGCTCCTACAATGAGCAGTTCTTC; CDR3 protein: CASSFLIPDGGSYNEQFF
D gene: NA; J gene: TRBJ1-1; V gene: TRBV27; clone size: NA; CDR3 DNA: TGTGCCAGCAGTTTCGGCACAGAGCCCATGAACACTGAAGCTTTCTTT; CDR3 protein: CASSFGTEPMNTEAFF
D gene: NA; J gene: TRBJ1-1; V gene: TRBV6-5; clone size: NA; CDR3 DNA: TGTGCCAGCGTTAGCGGGGGTGGCACTGAAGCTTTCTTT; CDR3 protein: CASVSGGGTEAFF
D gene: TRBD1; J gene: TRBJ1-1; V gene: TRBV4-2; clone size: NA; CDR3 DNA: TGTGCCAGCAGCTTGACAGGGACTGAAGCTTTCTTT; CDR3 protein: CASSLTGTEAFF
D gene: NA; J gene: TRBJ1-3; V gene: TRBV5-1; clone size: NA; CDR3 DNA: TGCGCCAGCAGCTTGAAGGCAGGGGCCCAGGGAGCAGGAAACACCATATATTTT; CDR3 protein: CASSLKAGAQGAGNTIYF